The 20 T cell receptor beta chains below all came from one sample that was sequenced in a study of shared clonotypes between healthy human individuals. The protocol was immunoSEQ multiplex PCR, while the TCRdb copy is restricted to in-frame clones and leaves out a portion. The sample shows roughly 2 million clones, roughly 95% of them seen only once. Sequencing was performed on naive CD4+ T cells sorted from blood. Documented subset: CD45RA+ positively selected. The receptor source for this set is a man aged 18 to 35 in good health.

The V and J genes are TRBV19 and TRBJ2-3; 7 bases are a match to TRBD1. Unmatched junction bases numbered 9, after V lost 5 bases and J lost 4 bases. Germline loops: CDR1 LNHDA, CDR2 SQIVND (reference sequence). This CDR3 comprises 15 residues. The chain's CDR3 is CASSQRQGGADTQYF. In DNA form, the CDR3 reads TGTGCCAGTAGTCAAAGACAGGGTGGCGCAGATACGCAGTATTTT. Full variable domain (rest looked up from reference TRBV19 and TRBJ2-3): DGGITQSPKYLFRKEGQNVTLSCEQNLNHDAMYWYRQDPGQGLRLIYYSQIVNDFQKGDIAEGYSVSREKKESFPLTVTSAQKNPTAFYLCASSQRQGGADTQYFGPGTRLTVL.

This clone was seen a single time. Written as DNA, the CDR3 is TGTGCCAGCAGCTTCTCTTGGGGAGGACCCCTCCACTTT. Protein: CASSFSWGGPLHF. The chain uses TRBV7-2 and TRBJ1-6, with D uncertain. Germline CDR1 and CDR2: SGHTA and FQGNSA. Trimming took 3 bases from V and 12 from J, leaving 12 bases between them. The CDR3 totals 13 residues.

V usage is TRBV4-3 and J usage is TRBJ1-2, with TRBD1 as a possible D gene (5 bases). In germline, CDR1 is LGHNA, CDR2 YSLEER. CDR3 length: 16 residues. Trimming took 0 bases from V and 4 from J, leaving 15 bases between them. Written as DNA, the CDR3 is TGCGCCAGCAGCCAAGATATCAGGGAACAGCCCTATGGCTACACCTTC. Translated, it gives CASSQDIREQPYGYTF.

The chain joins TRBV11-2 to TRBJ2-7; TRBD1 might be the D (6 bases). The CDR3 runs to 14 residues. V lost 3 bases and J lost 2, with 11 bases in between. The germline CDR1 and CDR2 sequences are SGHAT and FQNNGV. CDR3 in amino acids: CASSFTRGPYEQYF. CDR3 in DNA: TGTGCCAGCAGCTTCACCAGGGGTCCCTACGAGCAGTACTTC.

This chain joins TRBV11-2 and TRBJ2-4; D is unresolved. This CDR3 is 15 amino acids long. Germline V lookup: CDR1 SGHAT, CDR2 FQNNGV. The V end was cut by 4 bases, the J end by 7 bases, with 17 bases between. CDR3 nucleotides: TGTGCCAGCAGCTCAACATGGAGTTTCGAGAACATTCAGTACTTC. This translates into CASSSTWSFENIQYF.

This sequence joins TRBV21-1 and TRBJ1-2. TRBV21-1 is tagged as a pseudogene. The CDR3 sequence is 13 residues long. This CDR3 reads CASSPKRHNGYTF. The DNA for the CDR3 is TGTGCCAGCAGCCCCAAGAGGCACAATGGCTACACCTTC.

CDR3 DNA: TGTGCCAGCAGCATTCTAGCCAAAAACATTCAGTACTTC. Encoded protein: CASSILAKNIQYF. The chain uses TRBV9 and TRBJ2-4, with unresolved D. The CDR3 consists of 13 residues. Trimming cost V 4 bases and J 0 bases, with 5 bases left between them. Germline V gene sequence: CDR1 SGDLS, CDR2 YYNGEE.

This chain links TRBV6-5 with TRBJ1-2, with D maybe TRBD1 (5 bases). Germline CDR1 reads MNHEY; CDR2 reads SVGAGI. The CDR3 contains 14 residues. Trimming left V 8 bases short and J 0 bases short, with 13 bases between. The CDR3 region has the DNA TGTGCCAGCGGCAGGGATGCGTCTAACTATGGCTACACCTTC. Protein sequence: CASGRDASNYGYTF.

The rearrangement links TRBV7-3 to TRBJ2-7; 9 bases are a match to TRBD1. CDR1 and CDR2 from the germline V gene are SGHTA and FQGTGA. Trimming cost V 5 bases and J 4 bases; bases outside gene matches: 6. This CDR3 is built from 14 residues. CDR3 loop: CASSPGTGRYEQYF. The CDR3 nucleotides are TGTGCCAGCAGCCCGGGGACAGGGAGGTACGAGCAGTACTTC.

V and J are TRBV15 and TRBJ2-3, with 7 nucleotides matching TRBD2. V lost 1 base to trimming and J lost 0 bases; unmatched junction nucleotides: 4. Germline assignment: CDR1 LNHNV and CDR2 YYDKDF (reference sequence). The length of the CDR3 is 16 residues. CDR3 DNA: TGTGCCACCAGCAGAGGTATAGCGGGTAGCACAGATACGCAGTATTTT. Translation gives CATSRGIAGSTDTQYF.

This chain's CDR3 is CASSMLSRPETQYF. CDR3 nucleotides: TGTGCCAGCTCAATGCTGTCGCGACCAGAGACCCAGTACTTC. The chain has TRBV18 and TRBJ2-5; no definite D call. Per the germline V gene, CDR1 is KGHSH and CDR2 is LQKENI. The CDR3 runs 14 residues. V was trimmed by 5 bases and J by 4 bases, leaving 14 bases between them.

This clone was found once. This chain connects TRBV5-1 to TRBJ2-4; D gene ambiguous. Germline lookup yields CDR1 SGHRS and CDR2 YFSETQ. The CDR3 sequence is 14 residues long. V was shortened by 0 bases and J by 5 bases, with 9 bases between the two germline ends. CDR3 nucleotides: TGCGCCAGCAGCTTGGTCCCCGATCAAAACATTCAGTACTTC. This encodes CASSLVPDQNIQYF.

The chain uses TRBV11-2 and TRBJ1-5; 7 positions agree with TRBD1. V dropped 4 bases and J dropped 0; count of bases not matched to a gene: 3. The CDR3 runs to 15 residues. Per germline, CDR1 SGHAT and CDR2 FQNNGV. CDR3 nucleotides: TGTGCCAGCAGCTCCGGGACAGATAGCAATCAGCCCCAGCATTTT. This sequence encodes CASSSGTDSNQPQHF. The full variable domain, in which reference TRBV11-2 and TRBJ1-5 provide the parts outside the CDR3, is EAGVAQSPRYKIIEKRQSVAFWCNPISGHATLYWYQQILGQGPKLLIQFQNNGVVDDSQLPKDRFSAERLKGVDSTLKIQPAKLEDSAVYLCASSSGTDSNQPQHFGDGTRLSIL.

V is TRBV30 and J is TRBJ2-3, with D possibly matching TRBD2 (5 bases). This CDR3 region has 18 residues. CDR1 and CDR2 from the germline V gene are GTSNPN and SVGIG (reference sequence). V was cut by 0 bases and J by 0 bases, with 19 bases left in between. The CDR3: CAWSVAPRRATSTDTQYF. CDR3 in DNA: TGTGCCTGGAGTGTAGCTCCAAGGCGGGCGACTAGCACAGATACGCAGTATTTT.

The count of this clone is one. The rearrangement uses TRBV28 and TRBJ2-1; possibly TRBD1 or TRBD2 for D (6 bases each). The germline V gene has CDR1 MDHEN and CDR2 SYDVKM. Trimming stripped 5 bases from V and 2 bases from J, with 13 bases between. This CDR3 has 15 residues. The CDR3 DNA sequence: TGTGCCAGCAGTGCCATCGGGGGCCCCTACAATGAGCAGTTCTTC. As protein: CASSAIGGPYNEQFF.

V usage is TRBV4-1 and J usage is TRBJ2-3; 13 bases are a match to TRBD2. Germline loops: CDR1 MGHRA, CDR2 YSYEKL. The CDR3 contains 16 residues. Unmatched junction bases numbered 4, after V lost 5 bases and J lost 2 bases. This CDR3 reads CASSKTSGGTTDTQYF. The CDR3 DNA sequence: TGCGCCAGCAGCAAGACTAGCGGGGGGACCACAGATACGCAGTATTTT.

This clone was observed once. CDR3 DNA: TGTGCCTGGGCTTCCGGGACAGGGCGAACAGATACGCAGTATTTT. This translates into CAWASGTGRTDTQYF. The V call is TRBV30, the J call TRBJ2-3; 9 bases match TRBD1. This CDR3 has 15 amino acids. Germline V CDR1 and CDR2: GTSNPN, SVGIG (reference sequence). Germline trimming cut 5 bases from V and 3 bases from J; bases unmatched to any gene: 9.

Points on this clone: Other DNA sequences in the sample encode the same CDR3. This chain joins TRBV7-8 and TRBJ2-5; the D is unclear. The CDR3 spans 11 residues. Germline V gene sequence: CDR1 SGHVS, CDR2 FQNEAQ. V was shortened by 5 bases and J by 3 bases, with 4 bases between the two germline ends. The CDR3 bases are TGTGCCAGCAGCCCGAAAGAGACCCAGTACTTC. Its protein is CASSPKETQYF.

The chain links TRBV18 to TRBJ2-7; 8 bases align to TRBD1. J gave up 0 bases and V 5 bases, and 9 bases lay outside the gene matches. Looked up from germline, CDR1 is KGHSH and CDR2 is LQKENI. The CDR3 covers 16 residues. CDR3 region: CASSSLTGTGSYEQYF. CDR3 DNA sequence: TGTGCCAGCTCATCCCTGACCGGGACAGGCTCCTACGAGCAGTACTTC.

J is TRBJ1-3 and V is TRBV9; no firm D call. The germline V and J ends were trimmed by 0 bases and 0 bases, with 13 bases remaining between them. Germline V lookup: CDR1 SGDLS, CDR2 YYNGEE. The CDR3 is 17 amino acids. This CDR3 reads CASSVEELRGSGNTIYF. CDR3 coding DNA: TGTGCCAGCAGCGTAGAGGAACTGCGGGGCTCTGGAAACACCATATATTTT.